These 27 T cell receptor beta chains originate from one sample sequenced in a study of T cell responses to AZD1222 COVID-19 vaccine. Libraries were prepared by immunoSEQ multiplex PCR; TCRdb keeps only in-frame clonotypes and omits some of them. The table has about 140,000 clones, over 75% seen once. The specimen comprised peripheral blood, sampled on day 0 of AZD1222 vaccination. The receptors were sampled from an adult in good health.

The chain is built from TRBV6-1 and TRBJ1-1, with a tentative D call TRBD1 (5 bases). V was cut by 0 bases and J by 7 bases, with 15 bases left in between. The CDR3 extends over 15 amino acids. Germline CDR1 MNHNS, CDR2 SASEGT. The CDR3 loop reads CASSEAGRGKGEAFF. The CDR3, as DNA: TGTGCCAGCAGTGAAGCGGGAAGGGGTAAAGGTGAAGCTTTCTTT.

This clone has just a few counts. The rearrangement joins TRBV7-8 to TRBJ1-1; 7 bases align to TRBD1. CDR3 size: 15 residues. Germline V gene lookup returns CDR1 SGHVS and CDR2 FQNEAQ. With V trimmed by 5 bases and J by 0 bases, 6 bases remained unmatched. CDR3 DNA sequence: TGTGCCAGCAGCACTCAGACAGGGTTGAACACTGAAGCTTTCTTT. Amino acid sequence: CASSTQTGLNTEAFF. The full variable domain, completed using reference TRBV7-8 and TRBJ1-1, is GAGVSQSPRYKVAKRGQDVALRCDPISGHVSLFWYQQALGQGPEFLTYFQNEAQLDKSGLPSDRFFAERPEGSVSTLKIQRTQQEDSAVYLCASSTQTGLNTEAFFGQGTRLTVV.

The chain links TRBV6-5 to TRBJ2-3, with D tentatively TRBD1 (6 bases). V gave up 7 bases and J gave up 6 bases, with 14 bases separating them. The CDR3 covers 13 residues. Germline values: CDR1 MNHEY, CDR2 SVGAGI. As DNA, the CDR3 is TGTGCCAGCAAGGACAGAGGGTTTGATACGCAGTATTTT. Its translation: CASKDRGFDTQYF.

This clone occurred a few times. This rearrangement joins TRBV6-5 to TRBJ2-3, with TRBD2 identical over 9 bases. J was trimmed by 3 bases and V by 6 bases; bases with no gene match: 1. Per the germline V gene, CDR1 is MNHEY and CDR2 is SVGAGI. This CDR3 is 13 amino acids long. The CDR3 loop is CASRLAGTDTQYF. CDR3 coding DNA: TGTGCCAGCAGGCTAGCGGGGACAGATACGCAGTATTTT.

The chain joins TRBV3-1 (or the pseudogene TRBV3-2) to TRBJ1-2; D is unresolved. Germline CDR1 reads LGHDT; CDR2 reads YNNKEL (reference sequence). The CDR3 consists of 15 residues. V gave up 4 bases and J gave up 5 bases, with 17 bases separating them. CDR3 loop: CASSLTSGMGYGYTF. Written as DNA, the CDR3 is TGTGCCAGCAGCCTGACGTCGGGTATGGGATATGGCTACACCTTC.

The chain carries TRBV28 and TRBJ2-2; TRBD1 might be the D (6 bases). The CDR3 is made up of 16 amino acids. With 2 bases removed from V and 5 bases from J, the gap between germline ends came to 15 bases. Germline V gene sequence: CDR1 MDHEN, CDR2 SYDVKM. The CDR3 sequence: CASSLAAGAQTGELFF. CDR3 sequence (DNA): TGTGCCAGCAGTTTAGCCGCAGGGGCCCAGACCGGGGAGCTGTTTTTT.

This chain uses TRBV27 with TRBJ2-3, with TRBD2 matching 15 bases. V gave up 3 bases and J gave up 4 bases; unmatched junction bases: 5. From germline, CDR1 is MNHEY and CDR2 SMNVEV (reference sequence). The CDR3 consists of 17 residues. The CDR3 spells CASSFRRTSGRADTQYF. CDR3 coding DNA: TGTGCCAGCAGTTTTCGCCGGACTAGCGGGAGGGCAGATACGCAGTATTTT.

The rearrangement joins TRBV6-6 to TRBJ2-5; 8 bases are a match to TRBD2. Germline V lookup: CDR1 MNHNY, CDR2 SVGAGI (reference sequence). The CDR3 extends over 15 amino acids. V lost 2 bases and J lost 5; bases outside the gene matches: 7. The CDR3 DNA sequence: TGTGCCAGCAGTTACGGCCTAGCGGGTATTGAGACCCAGTACTTC. Amino acid sequence: CASSYGLAGIETQYF.

This clone was picked up one time. The V call is TRBV30, the J call TRBJ1-1; D uncertain. CDR1 is GTSNPN and CDR2 is SVGIG in the germline V gene (reference sequence). The V end lost 7 bases, the J end lost 7 bases, and 10 bases lay between the germline ends. The CDR3 extends over 10 amino acids. The CDR3 DNA reads as TGTGCCTCATACCGAGTTGAAGCTTTCTTT. Protein product: CASYRVEAFF.

The chain recombines TRBV5-1 with TRBJ1-2; 10 positions agree with TRBD1. Looked up from germline, CDR1 is SGHRS and CDR2 is YFSETQ. CDR3 size: 16 residues. V was pared by 4 bases and J by 4 bases, with 10 bases of the junction left unmatched. CDR3 sequence: CASSPGGTGEVYGYTF. The CDR3 DNA reads as TGCGCCAGCAGCCCAGGTGGGACAGGGGAGGTCTATGGCTACACCTTC.

The J gene is TRBJ1-3, the V gene TRBV11-1, with TRBD1 identical over 7 bases. V was clipped by 5 bases and J by 2 bases; unmatched bases: 9. Germline CDR1 and CDR2: SGHAT and FQDESV (reference sequence). This CDR3 comprises 16 residues. The CDR3 here is CASSGRLGQPGNTIYF. CDR3 bases: TGTGCCAGCAGCGGCCGATTGGGACAGCCTGGAAACACCATATATTTT.

This clone has only one observation. The rearrangement uses TRBV5-1 and TRBJ1-1; D perhaps matches TRBD1 (6 bases). The V end was cut by 2 bases, the J end by 5 bases, with 13 bases between. This CDR3 is 14 amino acids long. From germline, CDR1 is SGHRS and CDR2 YFSETQ. The DNA of the CDR3 is TGCGCCAGCAGCTTTGGACAGAAAATAACTGAAGCTTTCTTT. This sequence encodes CASSFGQKITEAFF.

V and J are TRBV7-2 and TRBJ2-2; 8 nucleotides match TRBD1. The CDR3 loop spans 15 amino acids. J lost 9 bases, V lost 1 base, and 7 bases had no gene match. Germline-derived CDR1 and CDR2 are SGHTA and FQGNSA. CDR3 amino acids: CASSLGGQGRRELFF. DNA for the CDR3: TGTGCCAGCAGCTTAGGAGGACAGGGACGGCGGGAGCTGTTTTTT.

This clone was counted a few times. The V gene is TRBV7-6, the J gene TRBJ1-3; D gene ambiguous. Germline CDR1 and CDR2: SGHVS and FNYEAQ. Trimming took 5 bases from V and 3 from J, leaving 20 bases between them. This CDR3 spans 17 amino acids. The CDR3, as DNA: TGTGCCAGCAGCCCCAGGTGGCAGGCACCGTATGGAAACACCATATATTTT. Its translation: CASSPRWQAPYGNTIYF.

The chain carries TRBV2 and TRBJ1-2; 10 nucleotides match TRBD1. The CDR3 sequence is 16 residues long. Germline V gene lookup returns CDR1 SNHLY and CDR2 FYNNEI. With V trimmed by 6 bases and J by 4 bases, 11 bases remained unmatched. This CDR3 is CASRVYKDRGVYGYTF. DNA of the CDR3: TGTGCCAGCAGGGTATATAAGGACAGGGGGGTCTATGGCTACACCTTC.

The chain couples TRBV28 to TRBJ1-2; D is perhaps TRBD1 (5 bases). The CDR3 totals 13 residues. The V end was cut by 3 bases, the J end by 3 bases, with 8 bases between. Germline V gene lookup returns CDR1 MDHEN and CDR2 SYDVKM. This CDR3 reads CASSLGGHYGYTF. The CDR3 nucleotides are TGTGCCAGCAGTTTGGGGGGTCACTATGGCTACACCTTC.

In this sample, this clone turned up once. J is TRBJ1-4 and V is TRBV27; the D is unclear. The CDR3 extends over 14 amino acids. Germline V gene data show CDR1 as MNHEY and CDR2 as SMNVEV (reference sequence). V was cut by 2 bases and J by 5 bases, with 9 bases left in between. The CDR3 protein is CASSLVRSNEKLFF. As DNA, the CDR3 is TGTGCCAGCAGTTTAGTACGGTCAAATGAAAAACTGTTTTTT.

The chain uses TRBV5-6 and TRBJ2-3; D gene unclear. This CDR3 is built from 13 residues. V lost 1 base and J 2 bases, leaving 5 bases between the germline ends. CDR1 SGHDT and CDR2 YYEEEE come from the germline V gene. In DNA, the CDR3 is TGTGCCAGCAGCTTGTGGGACACAGATACGCAGTATTTT. Protein: CASSLWDTDTQYF. Supplemented by reference TRBV5-6 and TRBJ2-3, the full variable domain reads DAGVTQSPTHLIKTRGQQVTLRCSPKSGHDTVSWYQQALGQGPQFIFQYYEEEERQRGNFPDRFSGHQFPNYSSELNVNALLLGDSALYLCASSLWDTDTQYFGPGTRLTVL.

The chain uses TRBV7-9 and TRBJ1-2; D possibly corresponds to TRBD1 (6 bases). CDR1 is SEHNR and CDR2 is FQNEAQ in the germline V gene (reference sequence). Between the trimmed V and J ends, which lost 1 base and 6 bases, there was a span of 12 bases. This CDR3 is 14 amino acids long. CDR3 region: CASSLVRGLDGYTF. The DNA of the CDR3 is TGTGCCAGCAGCTTAGTGCGGGGGCTAGATGGCTACACCTTC.

The chain is built from TRBV27 and TRBJ2-5; 7 nucleotides agree with TRBD1. The J segment lost 5 bases and the V segment lost 5 bases, leaving 2 bases of the junction unmatched. Germline V gives CDR1 MNHEY, CDR2 SMNVEV (reference sequence). The CDR3 is made up of 12 amino acids. For the CDR3, the DNA is TGTGCCAGCAGTGACAGGGCTGAGACCCAGTACTTC. Protein sequence: CASSDRAETQYF.

V is TRBV2 and J is TRBJ1-2; D uncertain. CDR1 and CDR2 from the germline V gene are SNHLY and FYNNEI. This CDR3 comprises 14 residues. V lost 2 bases to trimming and J lost 5 bases, with 12 bases between them. This CDR3 reads CASSESLGLYGYTF. The CDR3 DNA is TGTGCCAGCAGTGAATCGCTGGGCCTATATGGCTACACCTTC.

V gene TRBV3-1 (or the pseudogene TRBV3-2) combines with J gene TRBJ1-2; tentative D call: TRBD1 (6 bases). Per the germline V gene, CDR1 is LGHDT and CDR2 is YNNKEL (reference sequence). Trimming removed 6 bases from V and 7 bases from J, with 15 bases in between. The CDR3 has 13 residues. CDR3 in amino acids: CASSPSRGAGYTF. The CDR3 nucleotides read TGTGCCAGCAGTCCTTCGAGGGGGGCTGGCTACACCTTC.

The chain combines TRBV28 with TRBJ1-4; D uncertain. V dropped 5 bases and J dropped 8 bases, with 21 bases sitting between them. This CDR3 is built from 16 residues. Per germline, CDR1 MDHEN and CDR2 SYDVKM. CDR3 protein: CASSPSLEGIREKLFF. CDR3 in DNA: TGTGCCAGCAGTCCCAGCCTTGAGGGAATACGGGAAAAACTGTTTTTT.

CDR3 sequence: CASSDRGAYEQYF. In DNA, the CDR3 is TGTGCCAGCAGTGATCGGGGGGCCTACGAGCAGTACTTC. The genes are TRBV7-9 and TRBJ2-7, with 7 bases that match TRBD2. The CDR3 is 13 amino acids. V was clipped by 6 bases and J by 2 bases; unmatched bases: 4. The germline gives CDR1 SEHNR, CDR2 FQNEAQ (reference sequence).

About this clone: Distinct nucleotide sequences in the sample also encode this CDR3. The V call is TRBV20-1, the J call TRBJ2-5; D not resolved. With 3 bases removed from V and 5 bases from J, the gap between germline ends came to 4 bases. The CDR3 spans 10 residues. Germline values: CDR1 DFQATT, CDR2 SNEGSKA (reference sequence). The CDR3 sequence is CSASWETQYF. In nucleotides, the CDR3 is TGCAGTGCTAGCTGGGAGACCCAGTACTTC.

The chain carries TRBV28 and TRBJ1-2, with D unresolved. The CDR3 totals 13 residues. Trimming left V 2 bases short and J 8 bases short, with 12 bases between. Germline-derived CDR1 and CDR2 are MDHEN and SYDVKM. The CDR3 bases are TGTGCCAGCAGTTTACCCCCTGACATCGGCTACACCTTC. It specifies CASSLPPDIGYTF.

The chain has TRBV28 and TRBJ2-7, with D possibly TRBD2 on 6 matching bases. Trimming left V 3 bases short and J 0 bases short, with 18 bases between. The germline gives CDR1 MDHEN, CDR2 SYDVKM. The CDR3 has 17 residues. CDR3 region: CASSFRISGLSSYEQYF. The CDR3 coding sequence is TGTGCCAGCAGTTTCCGAATTAGCGGTTTAAGCTCCTACGAGCAGTACTTC. The variable domain in full, completed from reference TRBV28 and TRBJ2-7, reads DVKVTQSSRYLVKRTGEKVFLECVQDMDHENMFWYRQDPGLGLRLIYFSYDVKMKEKGDIPEGYSVSREKKERFSLILESASTNQTSMYLCASSFRISGLSSYEQYFGPGTRLTVT.